What follows are 28 T cell receptor beta chains derived from one specimen sequenced in a study of cytomegalovirus exposure and HLA in healthy donors. A multiplex PCR was run with 60 Vbeta primers and 13 Jbeta primers. Sequencing was performed with immunoSEQ multiplex PCR; in TCRdb, only in-frame clones are kept and a portion is missing. The sample records 35,000 to 45,000 clones, roughly 50% being singletons. Sequencing used PBMCs. All receptors derive from a woman aged 40 to 50 in good health and CMV-seropositive.

This sequence joins TRBV9 and TRBJ2-1, with D possibly being TRBD1 (5 bases). This CDR3 has 14 amino acids. Germline assignment: CDR1 SGDLS and CDR2 YYNGEE. V dropped 0 bases and J dropped 5 bases, with 9 bases sitting between them. The DNA of the CDR3 is TGTGCCAGCAGCGTAGCTCAGGGCCACAATGAGCAGTTCTTC. Protein sequence: CASSVAQGHNEQFF.

The CDR3 coding sequence is TGTGCCAGCTCACCTCGGCAGGGGGCTGGGGAGCAGTACTTC. It codes for CASSPRQGAGEQYF. The chain carries TRBV18 and TRBJ2-5; 8 positions agree with TRBD1. V dropped 3 bases and J dropped 11; count of bases not matched to a gene: 11. The CDR3 loop spans 14 amino acids. CDR1 and CDR2 (germline): KGHSH, LQKENI. The full variable domain, completed using reference TRBV18 and TRBJ2-5, is NAGVMQNPRHLVRRRGQEARLRCSPMKGHSHVYWYRQLPEEGLKFMVYLQKENIIDESGMPKERFSAEFPKEGPSILRIQQVVRGDSAAYFCASSPRQGAGEQYFGPGTRLLVL.

The chain is built from TRBV28 and TRBJ2-5; TRBD2 aligns across 9 bases. The CDR3 runs 13 residues. Germline V lookup: CDR1 MDHEN, CDR2 SYDVKM. The CDR3, as DNA: TGTGCAAAAAATGGACTAGCGACAGAGACCCAGTACTTC. This translates into CAKNGLATETQYF.

This clone has just one count. In DNA, the CDR3 is TGTGCCAGCAGCTTAACGGTTGGGGGCTCAGCTGGGGCCAACGTCCTGACTTTC. Amino acids: CASSLTVGGSAGANVLTF. V usage is TRBV7-2 and J usage is TRBJ2-6; D possibly corresponds to TRBD1 (6 bases). This CDR3 region has 18 residues. From germline, CDR1 is SGHTA and CDR2 FQGNSA. The V end was cut by 2 bases, the J end by 2 bases, with 16 bases between.

The gene calls are TRBV2 and TRBJ1-5, with D perhaps TRBD1 (5 bases). Between the trimmed V and J ends, which lost 3 bases and 11 bases, there was a span of 11 bases. CDR3 length: 12 residues. Germline-derived CDR1 and CDR2 are SNHLY and FYNNEI. The CDR3 here is CASSDGPGTQHF. CDR3 DNA: TGTGCCAGCAGTGACGGTCCAGGGACCCAGCATTTT.

V usage is TRBV5-1 and J usage is TRBJ1-1; no clear D. Trimming stripped 5 bases from V and 4 bases from J, with 9 bases between. The CDR3 extends over 12 amino acids. Per the germline V gene, CDR1 is SGHRS and CDR2 is YFSETQ. CDR3 protein: CASRGSGTEAFF. CDR3 in DNA: TGCGCCAGCAGAGGATCGGGCACTGAAGCTTTCTTT. Drawing the rest from reference TRBV5-1 and TRBJ1-1, the complete variable domain is KAGVTQTPRYLIKTRGQQVTLSCSPISGHRSVSWYQQTPGQGLQFLFEYFSETQRNKGNFPGRFSGRQFSNSRSEMNVSTLELGDSALYLCASRGSGTEAFFGQGTRLTVV.

The chain carries TRBV7-9 and TRBJ2-3; D is possibly TRBD1 (6 bases). The CDR3 loop spans 14 amino acids. Germline V lookup: CDR1 SEHNR, CDR2 FQNEAQ (reference sequence). Trimming removed 3 bases at V and 2 bases at J, with 9 bases between. This CDR3 is CASSLAGATDTQYF. CDR3 coding DNA: TGTGCCAGCAGCTTGGCAGGGGCCACAGATACGCAGTATTTT.

CDR3 in DNA: TGTGCCAGCAGCTCACAGGGAGCGGATCAGCCCCAGCATTTT. It translates to CASSSQGADQPQHF. The chain uses TRBV7-2 and TRBJ1-5, with a possible D match to TRBD1 (6 bases). The CDR3 has 14 amino acids. The germline V gene encodes CDR1 SGHTA and CDR2 FQGNSA. With 4 bases removed from V and 5 bases from J, the gap between germline ends came to 12 bases.

This clone has a handful of counts. V and J are TRBV7-2 and TRBJ2-5; perhaps TRBD2 as D (5 bases). V was shortened by 5 bases and J by 9 bases, with 16 bases between the two germline ends. The CDR3 has 13 amino acids. Germline V gene sequence: CDR1 SGHTA, CDR2 FQGNSA. The CDR3 protein is CASSLGAPVPQYF. In DNA, the CDR3 is TGTGCCAGCAGCCTGGGAGCCCCCGTACCCCAGTACTTC.

CDR3 amino acids: CASARMGREDQPQHF. The CDR3 coding sequence is TGTGCCAGCGCCAGGATGGGCAGGGAAGATCAGCCCCAGCATTTT. V gene TRBV28 combines with J gene TRBJ1-5; D possibly corresponds to TRBD1 (5 bases). The V end was cut by 8 bases, the J end by 5 bases, with 19 bases between. Per germline, CDR1 MDHEN and CDR2 SYDVKM. The CDR3 is made up of 15 amino acids.

CDR3 amino acids: CASSPSGGSDTQYF. The CDR3 region has the DNA TGTGCCAGCTCTCCTAGCGGGGGGTCAGATACGCAGTATTTT. This chain connects TRBV18 to TRBJ2-3; 11 bases agree with TRBD2. This CDR3 is built from 14 residues. Germline CDR1 is KGHSH and CDR2 is LQKENI. Trimming at V came to 6 bases and at J to 4 bases, leaving 3 bases not matched to a gene.

This chain connects TRBV4-1 to TRBJ2-3; D gene unclear. Germline V lookup: CDR1 MGHRA, CDR2 YSYEKL. The CDR3 totals 16 residues. Trimming pared 1 base from V and 0 bases from J, leaving 11 bases between. CDR3 sequence: CASSQVNLVSTDTQYF. The CDR3 DNA follows: TGCGCCAGCAGCCAAGTAAATTTAGTGAGCACAGATACGCAGTATTTT.

This sequence joins TRBV25-1 and TRBJ2-5; possible D gene TRBD2, 7 bases. The CDR3 is made up of 17 amino acids. CDR1 is MGHDK, CDR2 SYGVNS, per germline. Deletions cut 1 base from V and 2 bases from J, with 17 bases between. Here the CDR3 DNA reads TGTGCCAGCAGTGAATCGGGTAGGGGGAGGGGACAAGAGACCCAGTACTTC. It encodes CASSESGRGRGQETQYF.

This clone was observed once. The chain recombines TRBV25-1 with TRBJ2-1; D is ambiguous. V was clipped by 3 bases and J by 7 bases, with 10 bases between them. The CDR3 is 13 residues long. CDR1 MGHDK and CDR2 SYGVNS come from the germline V gene. CDR3 nucleotides: TGTGCCAGCAGTGAGCGCAGGTGGAATGAGCAGTTCTTC. Translation: CASSERRWNEQFF.

J is TRBJ2-5 and V is TRBV5-1, with D perhaps TRBD2 (5 bases). This CDR3 region has 15 residues. The germline V gene has CDR1 SGHRS and CDR2 YFSETQ. Trimming removed 4 bases at V and 5 bases at J, with 18 bases between. CDR3 DNA: TGCGCCAGCAGCCCGATGAGTAGCGAAGGGGAGACCCAGTACTTC. This encodes CASSPMSSEGETQYF.

This clone was seen a handful of times. CDR3 DNA: TGTGCCAGCAGCCGAAACGGGGGGACGAAGAGAACCCAGTACTTC. Its translation is CASSRNGGTKRTQYF. J is TRBJ2-5 and V is TRBV7-6; TRBD2 matches 7 bases. Germline CDR1 SGHVS, CDR2 FNYEAQ. CDR3 length: 15 amino acids. Unmatched junction bases numbered 14, after V lost 5 bases and J lost 8 bases.

The rearrangement links TRBV6-5 to TRBJ2-5, with D maybe TRBD2 (5 bases). The V gene's germline CDR1 is MNHEY and CDR2 SVGAGI. CDR3 length: 12 residues. V was shortened by 5 bases and J by 7 bases, with 11 bases between the two germline ends. CDR3: CASSPSGTTQYF. The CDR3 nucleotides read TGTGCCAGCAGTCCCAGCGGTACGACCCAGTACTTC.

This chain joins TRBV10-1 and TRBJ1-2, with D unclear. V lost 6 bases, J lost 6 bases, and 8 bases lay in between. CDR3 length: 11 amino acids. Germline loops: CDR1 WNHNN, CDR2 SYGVQD (reference sequence). DNA for the CDR3: TGCGCCAGCAGGCAGGAAAATGGCTACACCTTC. Protein sequence: CASRQENGYTF.

The chain recombines TRBV5-1 with TRBJ2-5; unclear D gene. Germline CDR1 reads SGHRS; CDR2 reads YFSETQ. Deletions cut 0 bases from V and 3 bases from J, with 6 bases between. The CDR3 spans 13 residues. CDR3 nucleotides: TGCGCCAGCAGCTTGGGCAGAAAAGAGACCCAGTACTTC. Translating it yields CASSLGRKETQYF.

This rearrangement joins TRBV9 to TRBJ2-5; D possibly corresponds to TRBD2 (5 bases). CDR1 SGDLS and CDR2 YYNGEE come from the germline V gene. The CDR3 is 13 residues long. Trimming removed 1 base at V and 5 bases at J, with 9 bases between. The CDR3: CASSVNTGETQYF. CDR3 in DNA: TGTGCCAGCAGCGTAAACACGGGGGAGACCCAGTACTTC.

V is TRBV7-6 and J is TRBJ2-1; 11 bases match TRBD2. V shed 1 base, J shed 6 bases, and the junction held 2 bases outside the gene matches. CDR3 length: 15 residues. The germline gives CDR1 SGHVS, CDR2 FNYEAQ. The CDR3 reads CASSLGGLAGNEQFF. In DNA, the CDR3 is TGTGCCAGCAGCTTAGGTGGACTAGCGGGCAATGAGCAGTTCTTC. Full variable domain (missing parts from reference TRBV7-6 and TRBJ2-1): GAGVSQSPRYKVTKRGQDVALRCDPISGHVSLYWYRQALGQGPEFLTYFNYEAQQDKSGLPNDRFSAERPEGSISTLTIQRTEQRDSAMYRCASSLGGLAGNEQFFGPGTRLTVL.

The chain joins TRBV28 to TRBJ1-4, with D unresolved. V lost 5 bases to trimming and J lost 0 bases, with 7 bases between them. The CDR3 covers 14 residues. Germline CDR1 and CDR2: MDHEN and SYDVKM. The DNA for the CDR3 is TGTGCCAGCAGTAAGGGAGCAACTAATGAAAAACTGTTTTTT. Its translation is CASSKGATNEKLFF.

Only a few counts were recorded for this clone. The chain recombines TRBV6-6 with TRBJ2-7, with TRBD2 matching 8 bases. V shed 7 bases and J 5 bases; nucleotides not matched to a gene: 10. The germline CDR1 and CDR2 sequences are MNHNY and SVGAGI (reference sequence). The CDR3 length is 14 residues. CDR3 bases: TGTGCCAGCATCCCCGGGGGGGGGCTCCACGAGCAGTACTTC. As protein: CASIPGGGLHEQYF.

This clone was recorded a few times. The gene calls are TRBV4-1 and TRBJ2-5; the D is unclear. V was clipped by 1 base and J by 5 bases, with 11 bases between them. The CDR3 covers 14 residues. In germline, CDR1 is MGHRA, CDR2 YSYEKL. The CDR3 DNA reads TGCGCCAGCAGCCAAGTGTTGCTAGTGGAGACCCAGTACTTC. This sequence encodes CASSQVLLVETQYF.

The sample holds a few counts of this clone. CDR3 bases: TGTGCCAGCTACGCCGGGACAGGGTCTCACGAGCAGTACTTC. Protein product: CASYAGTGSHEQYF. The chain carries TRBV18 and TRBJ2-7; 9 nucleotides line up with TRBD1. This CDR3 is 14 amino acids long. Per germline, CDR1 KGHSH and CDR2 LQKENI. J gave up 5 bases and V 7 bases, and 9 bases lay outside the gene matches. Supplemented by reference TRBV18 and TRBJ2-7, the full variable domain reads NAGVMQNPRHLVRRRGQEARLRCSPMKGHSHVYWYRQLPEEGLKFMVYLQKENIIDESGMPKERFSAEFPKEGPSILRIQQVVRGDSAAYFCASYAGTGSHEQYFGPGTRLTVT.

As to this clone: One end of the junction does not line up with germline, which may come from a read error. This rearrangement joins TRBV5-1 to TRBJ2-7; 16 positions match TRBD2. The length of the CDR3 is 16 residues. Germline lookup yields CDR1 SGHRS and CDR2 YFSETQ. This chain's CDR3 is CASSQGGTSGGAEADF. The CDR3 coding sequence is TGCGCCAGCAGCCAGGGTGGGACTAGCGGGGGGGCCGAAGCGGACTTC.

The V call is TRBV4-2, the J call TRBJ2-4; TRBD2 agrees at 16 bases. Trimming took 4 bases from V and 2 from J; bases not matched to a gene: 5. There are 18 residues in the CDR3. Germline V gene lookup returns CDR1 LGHNA and CDR2 YNFKEQ. As DNA, the CDR3 is TGTGCCAGCAGCCTCGGGACTAGCGGGGGGGCCCCCAAAAACATTCAGTACTTC. It encodes CASSLGTSGGAPKNIQYF.

The chain recombines TRBV2 with TRBJ2-6, with a possible D match to TRBD2 (7 bases). Trimming removed 4 bases at V and 2 bases at J, with 12 bases between. This CDR3 comprises 16 residues. Per the germline V gene, CDR1 is SNHLY and CDR2 is FYNNEI. The DNA of the CDR3 is TGTGCCAGCAGTGCGACAGGACTAGCTGGGGCCAACGTCCTGACTTTC. Protein product: CASSATGLAGANVLTF.